This TCR beta chain was obtained from a study of follicular helper T cells after annual influenza vaccination. Profiled with immunoSEQ multiplex PCR; TCRdb holds only in-frame clones, not every one. There are about 9,800 clones in the sample; around 82% occur only once, and 0.34% lies in the top ten. As for time point: 2014-2015 season, 7 days after vaccination. Germline V gene sequence: CDR1 LNHDA, CDR2 SQIVND (reference sequence). Trimming removed 4 bases from V and 0 bases from J, with 14 bases in between. This CDR3 is 16 amino acids long. The chain combines TRBV19 with TRBJ2-3; maybe TRBD2 (5 bases). The specimen was CXCR5- memory CD4+ T cells sorted from blood, collected 7 days after influenza vaccination. This clonotype originated in an adult who received the influenza vaccine. In DNA form, the CDR3 reads TGTGCCAGTAGTAGGGTGGGAGCGGCTAGCACAGATACGCAGTATTTT. Translation: CASSRVGAASTDTQYF.